This TCR beta chain was identified in a study of identical twins' blood T cells. Across the whole study: Some 12 libraries, six alpha and six beta, gave 50 million to 55 million reads. Study-level results: Abundant TCRbeta CDR3s overlapped more between twins than with unrelated donors.

TCR cDNA libraries came from RNA via a modified published protocol. From the 5' RACE reads, TCRdb called clonotypes with MiXCR, one entry per CDR3 protein. This sample has hundreds of thousands of distinct CDR3 sequences; under 30% occur once, and the top ten carry 6.1%. This CDR3 is built from 15 residues. The germline V gene encodes CDR1 DFQATT and CDR2 SNEGSKA (reference sequence). Trimming removed 0 bases from V and 7 bases from J, with 15 bases in between. Concerning this clonotype itself: What it binds is unknown.

The clonotype was recovered from a woman aged 18-49 years in good health. Sample: PBMCs. The chain uses TRBV20-1 and TRBJ1-4; tentatively, D is TRBD1 (5 bases). Here the CDR3 reads CSARDRAGSSEKLFF. The CDR3 coding sequence is TGCAGTGCTAGAGATAGGGCAGGGAGCAGTGAAAAACTGTTTTTT.